The T cell receptor (beta chain) described here comes from a study of brain T cells in children with intractable seizures. The CDR3 loop spans 22 amino acids. Per germline, CDR1 MRHNA and CDR2 SNTAGT. The germline V and J ends were trimmed by 0 bases and 2 bases, with 28 bases remaining between them. Libraries were prepared by immunoSEQ multiplex PCR; TCRdb keeps only in-frame clonotypes and omits some of them. The sample carries tens of thousands of clones, approximately 94% recorded once. The sequenced cases were selected for having the highest brain T cell transcript signatures. The chain is built from TRBV6-4 and TRBJ2-2; no clear D gene. The source is a boy under two years old with tuberous sclerosis and intractable seizures. Sample: peripheral blood, taken at surgery. Here the CDR3 DNA reads TGTGCCAGCAGTGACTCCACATCGGCAGCTATATCGATCCGACCTAACACCGGGGAGCTGTTTTTT. Amino acids: CASSDSTSAAISIRPNTGELFF.